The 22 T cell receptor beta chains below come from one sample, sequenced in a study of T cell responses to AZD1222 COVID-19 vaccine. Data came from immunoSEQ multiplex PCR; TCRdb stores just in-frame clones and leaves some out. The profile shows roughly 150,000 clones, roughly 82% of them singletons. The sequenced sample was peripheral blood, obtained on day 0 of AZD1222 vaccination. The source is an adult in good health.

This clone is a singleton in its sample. The CDR3: CASSQGLGISTEAFF. The CDR3 DNA reads as TGTGCCAGCAGCCAAGGGCTCGGCATATCCACTGAAGCTTTCTTT. The V gene is TRBV3-1 (or the pseudogene TRBV3-2), the J gene TRBJ1-1; the D is unclear. The CDR3 runs to 15 residues. The V end was cut by 1 base, the J end by 4 bases, with 13 bases between. Germline values: CDR1 LGHDT, CDR2 YNNKEL (reference sequence).

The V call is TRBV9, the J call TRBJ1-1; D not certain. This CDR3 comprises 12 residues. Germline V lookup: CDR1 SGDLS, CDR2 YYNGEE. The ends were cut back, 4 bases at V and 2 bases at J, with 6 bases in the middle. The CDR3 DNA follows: TGTGCCAGCAGCCCGGGAAACACTGAAGCTTTCTTT. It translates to CASSPGNTEAFF.

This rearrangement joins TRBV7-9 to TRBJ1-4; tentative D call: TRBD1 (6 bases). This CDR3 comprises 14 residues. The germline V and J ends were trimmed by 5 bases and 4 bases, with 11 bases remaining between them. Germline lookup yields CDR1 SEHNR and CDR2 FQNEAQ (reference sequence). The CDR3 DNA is TGTGCCAGCAGCCTGACAGGTGGTAATGAAAAACTGTTTTTT. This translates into CASSLTGGNEKLFF.

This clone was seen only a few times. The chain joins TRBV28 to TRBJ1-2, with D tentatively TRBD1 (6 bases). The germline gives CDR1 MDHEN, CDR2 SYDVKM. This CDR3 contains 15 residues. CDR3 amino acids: CVSFPTGISPAGYTF. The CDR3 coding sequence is TGTGTAAGCTTTCCTACAGGGATCTCTCCGGCTGGCTACACCTTC.

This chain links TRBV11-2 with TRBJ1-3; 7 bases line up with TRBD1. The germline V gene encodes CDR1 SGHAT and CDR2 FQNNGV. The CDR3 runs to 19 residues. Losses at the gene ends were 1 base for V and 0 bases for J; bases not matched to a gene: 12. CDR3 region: CASSLGDGTALYSGNTIYF. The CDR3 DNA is TGTGCCAGCAGCTTAGGCGATGGGACAGCCCTTTACTCTGGAAACACCATATATTTT.

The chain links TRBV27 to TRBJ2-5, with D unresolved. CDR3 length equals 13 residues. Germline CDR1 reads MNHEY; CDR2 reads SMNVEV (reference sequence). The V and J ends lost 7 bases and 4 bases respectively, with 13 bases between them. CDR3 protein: CASIPTKGETQYF. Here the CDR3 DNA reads TGTGCCAGCATTCCAACTAAAGGAGAGACCCAGTACTTC.

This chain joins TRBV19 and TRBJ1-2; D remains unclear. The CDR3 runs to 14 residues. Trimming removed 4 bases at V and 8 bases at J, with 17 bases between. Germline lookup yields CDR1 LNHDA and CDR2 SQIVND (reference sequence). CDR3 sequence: CASSSTLRGGGYTF. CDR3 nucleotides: TGTGCCAGTAGTAGTACTCTTCGGGGAGGCGGCTACACCTTC.

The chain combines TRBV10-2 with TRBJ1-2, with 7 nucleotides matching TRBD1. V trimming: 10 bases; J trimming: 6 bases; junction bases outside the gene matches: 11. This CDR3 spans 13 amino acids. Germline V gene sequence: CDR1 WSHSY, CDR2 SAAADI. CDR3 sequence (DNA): TGCGCCATCATGACAGGGTTCAAGGATGGCTACACCTTC. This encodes CAIMTGFKDGYTF.

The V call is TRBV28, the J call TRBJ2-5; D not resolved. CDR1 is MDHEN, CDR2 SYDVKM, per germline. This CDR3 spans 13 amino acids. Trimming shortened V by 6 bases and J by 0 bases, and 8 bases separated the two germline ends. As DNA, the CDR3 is TGTGCCAGCAGAAGGCGGTACCAAGAGACCCAGTACTTC. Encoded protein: CASRRRYQETQYF.

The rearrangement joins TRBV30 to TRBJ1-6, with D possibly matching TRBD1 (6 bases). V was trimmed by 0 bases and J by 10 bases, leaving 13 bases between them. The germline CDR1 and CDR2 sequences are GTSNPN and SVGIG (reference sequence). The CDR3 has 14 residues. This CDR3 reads CAWSVDRLISPLHF. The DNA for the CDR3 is TGTGCCTGGAGTGTAGACAGGTTGATATCACCCCTCCACTTT. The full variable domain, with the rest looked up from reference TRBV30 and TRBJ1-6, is SQTIHQWPATLVQPVGSPLSLECTVEGTSNPNLYWYRQAAGRGLQLLFYSVGIGQISSEVPQNLSASRPQDRQFILSSKKLLLSDSGFYLCAWSVDRLISPLHFGNGTRLTVT.

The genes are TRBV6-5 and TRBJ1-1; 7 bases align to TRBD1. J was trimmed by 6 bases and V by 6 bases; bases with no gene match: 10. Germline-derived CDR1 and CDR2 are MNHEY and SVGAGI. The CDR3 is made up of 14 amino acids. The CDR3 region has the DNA TGTGCCAGCAGCACCAATTACAGGGGACCTGAAGCTTTCTTT. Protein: CASSTNYRGPEAFF.

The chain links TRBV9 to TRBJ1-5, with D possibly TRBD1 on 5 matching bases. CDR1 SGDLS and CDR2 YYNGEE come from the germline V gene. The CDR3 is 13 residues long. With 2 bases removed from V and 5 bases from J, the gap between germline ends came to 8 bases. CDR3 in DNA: TGTGCCAGCAGCGTGGGGGTTCATCAGCCCCAGCATTTT. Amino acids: CASSVGVHQPQHF.

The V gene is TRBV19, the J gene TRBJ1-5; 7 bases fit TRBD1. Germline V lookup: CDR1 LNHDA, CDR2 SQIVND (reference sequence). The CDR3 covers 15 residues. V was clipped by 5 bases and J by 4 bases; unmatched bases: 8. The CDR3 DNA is TGTGCCAGTAGTTCGCAAACAGGGGCAAATCAGCCCCAGCATTTT. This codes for CASSSQTGANQPQHF.

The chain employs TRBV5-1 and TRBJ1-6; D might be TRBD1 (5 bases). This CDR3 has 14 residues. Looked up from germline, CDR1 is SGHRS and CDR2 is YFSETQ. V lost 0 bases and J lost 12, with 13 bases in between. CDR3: CASSLDPEGRPLHF. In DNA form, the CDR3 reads TGCGCCAGCAGCTTGGACCCCGAGGGGCGACCCCTCCACTTT.

CDR3 DNA: TGTGCCAGCAGCCCTGGGGAGGGAGAGACCCAGTACTTC. It specifies CASSPGEGETQYF. The chain uses TRBV6-2 or TRBV6-3 and TRBJ2-5, with 7 bases identical to TRBD2. The CDR3 covers 13 residues. V gave up 6 bases and J gave up 4 bases; unmatched junction bases: 5. Per the germline V gene, CDR1 is MNHEY and CDR2 is SVGEGT.

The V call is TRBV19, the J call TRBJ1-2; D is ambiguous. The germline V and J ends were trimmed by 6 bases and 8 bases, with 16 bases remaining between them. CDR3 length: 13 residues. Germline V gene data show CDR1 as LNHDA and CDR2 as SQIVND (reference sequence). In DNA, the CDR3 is TGTGCCAGTAGCGCCGGGCCCTCAGGCGGCTACACCTTC. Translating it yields CASSAGPSGGYTF.

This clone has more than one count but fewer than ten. DNA of the CDR3: TGTGCCACCAGCGGTTACACCGGGGAGCTGTTTTTT. Translated: CATSGYTGELFF. The chain uses TRBV2 and TRBJ2-2; maybe TRBD2 (5 bases). Trimming took off 10 bases at V and 3 bases at J, with 9 bases between the two ends. Germline CDR1 and CDR2: SNHLY and FYNNEI. CDR3 length equals 12 residues.

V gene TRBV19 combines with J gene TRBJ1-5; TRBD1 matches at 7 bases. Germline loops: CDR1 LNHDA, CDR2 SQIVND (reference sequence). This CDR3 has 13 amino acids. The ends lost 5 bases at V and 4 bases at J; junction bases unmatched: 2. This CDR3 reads CASSQTGNQPQHF. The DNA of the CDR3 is TGTGCCAGTAGTCAGACAGGGAATCAGCCCCAGCATTTT.

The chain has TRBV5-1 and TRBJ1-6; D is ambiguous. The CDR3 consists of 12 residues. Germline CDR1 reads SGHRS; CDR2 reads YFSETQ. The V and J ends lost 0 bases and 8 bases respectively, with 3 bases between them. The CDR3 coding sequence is TGCGCCAGCAGCTTGGCTGATTCACCCCTCCACTTT. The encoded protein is CASSLADSPLHF.

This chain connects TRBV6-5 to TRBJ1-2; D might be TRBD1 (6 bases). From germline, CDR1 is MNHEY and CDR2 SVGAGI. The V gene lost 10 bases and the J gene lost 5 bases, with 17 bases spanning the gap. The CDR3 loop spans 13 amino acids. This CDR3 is CATLLGTLYGYTF. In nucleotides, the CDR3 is TGTGCCACCCTCCTCGGGACACTTTATGGCTACACCTTC.

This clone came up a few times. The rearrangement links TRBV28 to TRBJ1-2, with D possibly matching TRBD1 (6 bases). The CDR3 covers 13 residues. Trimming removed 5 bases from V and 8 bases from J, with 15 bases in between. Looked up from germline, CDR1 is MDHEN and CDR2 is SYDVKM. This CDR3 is CASSTSGGKGYTF. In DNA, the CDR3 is TGTGCCAGCAGTACCTCGGGGGGCAAAGGCTACACCTTC.

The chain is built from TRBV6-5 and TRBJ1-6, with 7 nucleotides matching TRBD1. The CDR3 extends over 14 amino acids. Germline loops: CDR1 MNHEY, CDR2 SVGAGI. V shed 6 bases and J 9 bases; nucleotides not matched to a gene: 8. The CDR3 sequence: CASRMTGQGSPLHF. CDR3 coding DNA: TGTGCCAGCAGGATGACAGGGCAGGGTTCACCCCTCCACTTT.